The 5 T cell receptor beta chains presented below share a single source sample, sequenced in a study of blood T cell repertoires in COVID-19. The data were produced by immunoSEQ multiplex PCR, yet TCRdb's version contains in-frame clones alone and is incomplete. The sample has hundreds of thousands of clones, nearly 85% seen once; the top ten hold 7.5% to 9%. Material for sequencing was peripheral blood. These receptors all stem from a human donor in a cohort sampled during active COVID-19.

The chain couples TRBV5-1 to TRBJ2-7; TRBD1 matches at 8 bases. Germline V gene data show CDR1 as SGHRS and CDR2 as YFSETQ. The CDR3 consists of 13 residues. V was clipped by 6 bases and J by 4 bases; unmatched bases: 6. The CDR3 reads CASKRGQVYEQYF. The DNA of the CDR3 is TGCGCCAGCAAAAGGGGACAGGTTTACGAGCAGTACTTC.

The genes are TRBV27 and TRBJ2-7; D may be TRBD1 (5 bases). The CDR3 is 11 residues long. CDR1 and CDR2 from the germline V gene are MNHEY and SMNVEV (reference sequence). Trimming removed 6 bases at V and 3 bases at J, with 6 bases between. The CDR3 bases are TGTGCCAGCAGGGACAACTACGAGCAGTACTTC. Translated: CASRDNYEQYF.

The CDR3 loop reads CASRLTAAPRQQYF. CDR3 in DNA: TGTGCCAGCAGGTTAACCGCGGCCCCTCGTCAGCAGTACTTC. This chain connects TRBV28 to TRBJ2-7; the D is unclear. This CDR3 spans 14 amino acids. Trimming took off 6 bases at V and 8 bases at J, with 20 bases between the two ends. Germline V gives CDR1 MDHEN, CDR2 SYDVKM.

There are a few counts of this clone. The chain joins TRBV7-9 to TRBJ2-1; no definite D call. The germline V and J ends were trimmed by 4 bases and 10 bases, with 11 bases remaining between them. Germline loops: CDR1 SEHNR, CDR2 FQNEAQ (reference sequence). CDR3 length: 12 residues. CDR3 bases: TGTGCCAGCAGCTCCACTTTTGTAGAGCAGTTCTTC. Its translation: CASSSTFVEQFF. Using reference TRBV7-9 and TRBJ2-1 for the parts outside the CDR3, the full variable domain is DTGVSQNPRHKITKRGQNVTFRCDPISEHNRLYWYRQTLGQGPEFLTYFQNEAQLEKSRLLSDRFSAERPKGSFSTLEIQRTEQGDSAMYLCASSSTFVEQFFGPGTRLTVL.

CDR3 sequence (DNA): TGTGCCAGCAGCCAAGATCTTGGGGGCCCCAAGGATGCGACCCAGTACTTC. Translating it yields CASSQDLGGPKDATQYF. The genes are TRBV3-1 (or the pseudogene TRBV3-2) and TRBJ2-5; maybe TRBD1 (6 bases). The germline V gene has CDR1 LGHDT and CDR2 YNNKEL (reference sequence). The ends were cut back, 0 bases at V and 7 bases at J, with 21 bases in the middle. This CDR3 region has 17 residues.